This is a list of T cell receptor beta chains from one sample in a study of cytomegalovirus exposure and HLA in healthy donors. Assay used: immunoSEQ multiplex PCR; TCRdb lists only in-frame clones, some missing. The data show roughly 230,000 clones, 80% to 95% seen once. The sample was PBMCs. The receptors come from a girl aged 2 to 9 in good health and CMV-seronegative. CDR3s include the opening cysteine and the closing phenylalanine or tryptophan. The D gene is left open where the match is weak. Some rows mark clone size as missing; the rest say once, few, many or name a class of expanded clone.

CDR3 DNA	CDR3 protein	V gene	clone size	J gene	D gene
TGTGCCAGCAAGATCGGTCCCTTATACGAGCAGTACTTC	CASKIGPLYEQYF	TRBV5-4	NA	TRBJ2-7	NA
TGTGCCAGCAGTGACACCTTGAGCAATCAGCCCCAGCATTTT	CASSDTLSNQPQHF	TRBV6-5	few	TRBJ1-5	NA
TGTGCTAGCAGCTTAGCGGTCCGGGAGACCCAGTACTTC	CASSLAVRETQYF	TRBV7-7	NA	TRBJ2-5	NA
TGTGCCACCCTGGACAGTTCCTACGAGCAGTACTTC	CATLDSSYEQYF	TRBV6-1	NA	TRBJ2-7	NA
TGTGCCAGCAGCTTGGGTAGGAGGGAGAGCGGCTACACCTTC	CASSLGRRESGYTF	TRBV5-8	NA	TRBJ1-2	NA
TGTGCCAGCAGTATTGGACTAGCGGAGGCCTACGAGCAGTACTTC	CASSIGLAEAYEQYF	TRBV6-5	NA	TRBJ2-7	TRBD2
TGTGCCAGCAGCTTAGTGGGGGGGACCTACGAGCAGTACTTC	CASSLVGGTYEQYF	TRBV11-2	NA	TRBJ2-7	TRBD2
TGTGCCAGCAGTCCCCCAAGAGCTAACTATGGCTACACCTTC	CASSPPRANYGYTF	TRBV28	NA	TRBJ1-2	NA
TGTGCCAGCAGCTTATGGGGGCAAAAACTGTTTTTT	CASSLWGQKLFF	TRBV11-2	NA	TRBJ1-4	NA
TGTGCCAGCTCGGCGGGAGGGAGCTCCTACAATGAGCAGTTCTTC	CASSAGGSSYNEQFF	TRBV18	NA	TRBJ2-1	TRBD2
TGCGCCAGCAGCCTCCGGACAGGGGGAAACACTGAAGCTTTCTTT	CASSLRTGGNTEAFF	TRBV5-1	NA	TRBJ1-1	TRBD1